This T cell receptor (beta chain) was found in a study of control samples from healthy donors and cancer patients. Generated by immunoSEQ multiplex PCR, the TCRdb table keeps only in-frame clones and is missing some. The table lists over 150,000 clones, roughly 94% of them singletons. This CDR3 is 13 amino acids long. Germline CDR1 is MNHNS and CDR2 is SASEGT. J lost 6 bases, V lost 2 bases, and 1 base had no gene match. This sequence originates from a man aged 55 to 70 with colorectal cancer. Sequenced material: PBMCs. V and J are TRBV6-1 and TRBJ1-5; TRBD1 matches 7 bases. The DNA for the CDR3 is TGTGCCAGCAGTGAAAACAGGGGTCAGCCCCAGCATTTT. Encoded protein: CASSENRGQPQHF.